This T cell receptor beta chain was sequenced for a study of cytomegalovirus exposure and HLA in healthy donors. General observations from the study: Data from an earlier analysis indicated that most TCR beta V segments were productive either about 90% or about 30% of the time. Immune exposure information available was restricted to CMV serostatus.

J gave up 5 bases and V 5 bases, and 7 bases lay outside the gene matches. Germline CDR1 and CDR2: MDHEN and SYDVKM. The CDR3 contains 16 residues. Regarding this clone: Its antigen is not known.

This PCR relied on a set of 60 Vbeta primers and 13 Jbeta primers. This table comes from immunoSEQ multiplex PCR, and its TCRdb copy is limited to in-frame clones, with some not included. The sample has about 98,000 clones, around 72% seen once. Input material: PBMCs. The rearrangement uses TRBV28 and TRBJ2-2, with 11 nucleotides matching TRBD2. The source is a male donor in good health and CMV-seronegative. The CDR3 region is CASSTTSGRFTGELFF. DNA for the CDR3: TGTGCCAGCAGTACCACTAGCGGGAGATTTACCGGGGAGCTGTTTTTT.